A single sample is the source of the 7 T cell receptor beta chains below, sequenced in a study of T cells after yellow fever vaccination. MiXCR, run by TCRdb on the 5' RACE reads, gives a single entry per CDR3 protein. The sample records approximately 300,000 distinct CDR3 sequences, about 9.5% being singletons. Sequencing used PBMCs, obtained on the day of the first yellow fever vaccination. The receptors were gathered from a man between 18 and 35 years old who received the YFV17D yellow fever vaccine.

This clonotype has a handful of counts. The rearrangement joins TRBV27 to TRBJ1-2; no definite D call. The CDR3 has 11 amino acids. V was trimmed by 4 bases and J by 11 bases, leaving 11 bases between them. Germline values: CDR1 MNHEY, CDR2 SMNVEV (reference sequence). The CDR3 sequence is CASSSDGRYTF. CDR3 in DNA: TGTGCCAGCAGTTCGGATGGTCGTTACACCTTC.

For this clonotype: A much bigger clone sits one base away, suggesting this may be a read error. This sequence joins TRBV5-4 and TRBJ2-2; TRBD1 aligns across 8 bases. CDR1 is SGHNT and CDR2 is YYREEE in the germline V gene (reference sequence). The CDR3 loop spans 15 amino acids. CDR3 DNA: TGTGCCAGCAGCCTGTGGACAGGGTACACCGTGGAGCTGTTTTTT. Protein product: CASSLWTGYTVELFF. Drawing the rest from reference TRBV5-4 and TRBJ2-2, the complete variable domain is ETGVTQSPTHLIKTRGQQVTLRCSSQSGHNTVSWYQQALGQGPQFIFQYYREEENGRGNFPPRFSGLQFPNYSSELNVNALELDDSALYLCASSLWTGYTVELFFGEGSRLTVL.

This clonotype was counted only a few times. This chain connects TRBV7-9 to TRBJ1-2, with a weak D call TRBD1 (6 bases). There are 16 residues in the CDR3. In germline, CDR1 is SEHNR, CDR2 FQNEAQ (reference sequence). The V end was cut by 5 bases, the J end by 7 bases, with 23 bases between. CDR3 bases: TGTGCCAGCAGCAAAACATTGGGCCCCAGGGGTGGTGGCTACACCTTC. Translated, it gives CASSKTLGPRGGGYTF. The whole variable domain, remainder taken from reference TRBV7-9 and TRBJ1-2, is DTGVSQNPRHKITKRGQNVTFRCDPISEHNRLYWYRQTLGQGPEFLTYFQNEAQLEKSRLLSDRFSAERPKGSFSTLEIQRTEQGDSAMYLCASSKTLGPRGGGYTFGSGTRLTVV.

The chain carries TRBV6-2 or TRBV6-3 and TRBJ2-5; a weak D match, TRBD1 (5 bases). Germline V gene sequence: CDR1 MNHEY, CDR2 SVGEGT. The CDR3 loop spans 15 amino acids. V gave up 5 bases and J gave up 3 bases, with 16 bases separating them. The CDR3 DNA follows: TGTGCCAGCAGTGGGGCTCTCAACGTCGAAGAGACCCAGTACTTC. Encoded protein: CASSGALNVEETQYF.

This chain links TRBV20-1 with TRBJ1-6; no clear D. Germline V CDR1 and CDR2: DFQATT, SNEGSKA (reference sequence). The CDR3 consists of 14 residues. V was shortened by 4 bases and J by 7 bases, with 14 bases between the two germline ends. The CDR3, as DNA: TGCAGTGCTAATAAGGACGGACCGAATTCACCCCTCCACTTT. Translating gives CSANKDGPNSPLHF.

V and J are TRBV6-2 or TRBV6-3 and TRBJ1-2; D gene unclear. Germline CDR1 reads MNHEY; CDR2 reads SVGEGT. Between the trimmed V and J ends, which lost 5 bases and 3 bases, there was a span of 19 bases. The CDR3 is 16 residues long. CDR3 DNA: TGTGCCAGCAGTGACCCTCGACACCTTAACGACTATGGCTACACCTTC. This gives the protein CASSDPRHLNDYGYTF.

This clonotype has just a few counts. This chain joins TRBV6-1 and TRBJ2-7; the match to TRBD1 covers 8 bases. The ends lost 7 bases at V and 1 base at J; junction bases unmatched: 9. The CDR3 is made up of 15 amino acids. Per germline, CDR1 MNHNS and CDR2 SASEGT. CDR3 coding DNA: TGTGCCAGCACCCAAAGGACAGGGTCTTCCTACGAGCAGTACTTC. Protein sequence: CASTQRTGSSYEQYF.